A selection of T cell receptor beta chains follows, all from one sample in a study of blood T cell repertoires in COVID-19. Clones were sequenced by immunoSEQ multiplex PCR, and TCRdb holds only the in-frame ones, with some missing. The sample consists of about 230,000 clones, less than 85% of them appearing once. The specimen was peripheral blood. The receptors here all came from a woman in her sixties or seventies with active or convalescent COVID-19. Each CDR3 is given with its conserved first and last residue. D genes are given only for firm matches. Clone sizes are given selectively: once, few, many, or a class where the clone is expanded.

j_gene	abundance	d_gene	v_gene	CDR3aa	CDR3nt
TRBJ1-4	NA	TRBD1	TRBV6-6	CASSQGQGTNEKLFF	TGTGCCAGCAGCCAGGGACAGGGGACTAATGAAAAACTGTTTTTT
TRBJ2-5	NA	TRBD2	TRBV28	CASRSGTSGRGGETQYF	TGTGCCAGCAGGTCCGGGACTAGCGGGAGAGGTGGGGAGACCCAGTACTTC
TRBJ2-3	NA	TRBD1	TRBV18	CASSSTGTGFGRRTDTQYF	TGTGCCAGCTCGTCCACCGGGACAGGGTTTGGTCGGCGCACAGATACGCAGTATTTT
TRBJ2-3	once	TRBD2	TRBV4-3	CASSPNLAGVADTQYF	TGCGCCAGCAGCCCTAATCTAGCGGGGGTAGCAGATACGCAGTATTTT
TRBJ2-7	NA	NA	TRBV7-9	CASSFGGSFPYEQYF	TGTGCCAGCAGCTTTGGGGGCAGTTTTCCCTACGAGCAGTACTTC
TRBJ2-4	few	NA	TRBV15	CATSRTGAKNIQYF	TGTGCCACCAGCAGAACGGGGGCCAAAAACATTCAGTACTTC
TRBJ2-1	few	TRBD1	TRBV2	CASSEAGQGIEQFF	TGTGCCAGCAGTGAAGCGGGACAGGGGATTGAGCAGTTCTTC
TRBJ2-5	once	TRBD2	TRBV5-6	CASWSGDKETQYF	TGTGCCAGTTGGAGCGGGGATAAAGAGACCCAGTACTTC
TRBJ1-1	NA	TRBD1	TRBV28	CASSTLQGAGTEAFF	TGTGCCAGCAGCACCCTGCAGGGGGCCGGCACTGAAGCTTTCTTT
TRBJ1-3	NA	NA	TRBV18	CASSPPGDIDTIYF	TGTGCCAGCTCACCACCGGGGGACATAGACACCATATATTTT
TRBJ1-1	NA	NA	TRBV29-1	CSVRRTAGTEAFF	TGCAGCGTGCGGCGGACAGCCGGCACTGAAGCTTTCTTT
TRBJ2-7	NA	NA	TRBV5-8	CASSLPGYTNYEQYF	TGTGCCAGCAGCCTACCGGGATACACAAACTACGAGCAGTACTTC
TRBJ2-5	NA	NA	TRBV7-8	CASSLERETQYF	TGTGCCAGCAGCTTAGAGCGGGAGACCCAGTACTTC
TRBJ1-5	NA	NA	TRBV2	CASSARVGNQPQHF	TGTGCCAGCAGTGCCAGGGTGGGCAATCAGCCCCAGCATTTT
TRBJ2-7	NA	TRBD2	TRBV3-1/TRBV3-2	CASSPSAGLAGPYF	TGTGCCAGCAGCCCCTCGGCGGGACTAGCGGGACCGTACTTC
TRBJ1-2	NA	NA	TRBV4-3	CASSQDQGKSSYGYTF	TGCGCCAGCAGCCAAGATCAGGGCAAATCGTCCTATGGCTACACCTTC
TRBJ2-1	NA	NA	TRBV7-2	CASSPTGSNEQFF	TGTGCCAGCAGCCCGACTGGCAGCAATGAGCAGTTCTTC
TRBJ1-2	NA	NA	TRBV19	CASSMGLMDSYGYTF	TGTGCCAGTAGTATGGGCCTTATGGATTCTTATGGCTACACCTTC
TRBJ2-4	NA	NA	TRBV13	CASSLGSLVLEDIQYF	TGTGCCAGCAGCTTAGGCTCCCTTGTCCTGGAGGACATTCAGTACTTC
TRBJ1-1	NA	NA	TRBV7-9	CASSLTTVNTEAFF	TGTGCCAGCAGCTTAACCACAGTGAACACTGAAGCTTTCTTT
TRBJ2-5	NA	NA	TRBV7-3	CASSSSGQFKTQYF	TGTGCCAGCAGCTCCTCTGGACAGTTCAAGACCCAGTACTTC
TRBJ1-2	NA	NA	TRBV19	CASSTLTDYGYTF	TGTGCCAGTAGTACTCTAACCGACTATGGCTACACCTTC
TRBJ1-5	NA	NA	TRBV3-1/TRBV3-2	CASSQGGVQPQHF	TGTGCCAGCAGCCAAGGCGGGGTTCAGCCCCAGCATTTT
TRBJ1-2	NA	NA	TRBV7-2	CASSLGGVGYTF	TGTGCCAGCAGCTTAGGGGGGGTCGGCTACACCTTC
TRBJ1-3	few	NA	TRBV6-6	CASSPPGVAGNTIYF	TGTGCCAGCAGTCCCCCGGGAGTAGCTGGAAACACCATATATTTT
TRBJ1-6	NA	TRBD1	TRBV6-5	CASSTNRQGNSPLHF	TGTGCCAGCAGCACCAACCGACAGGGAAATTCACCCCTCCACTTT
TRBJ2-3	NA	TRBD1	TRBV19	CASRRQGGTDTQYF	TGTGCCAGTAGGAGACAGGGGGGCACAGATACGCAGTATTTT
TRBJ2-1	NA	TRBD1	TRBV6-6	CASSPAPGQGALNEQFF	TGTGCCAGCAGTCCGGCCCCGGGACAGGGGGCGCTCAATGAGCAGTTCTTC
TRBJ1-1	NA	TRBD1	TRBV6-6	CASSHTGTADTEAFF	TGTGCCAGCAGTCATACCGGGACAGCTGACACTGAAGCTTTCTTT
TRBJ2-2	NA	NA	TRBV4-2	CASSLAAANTGELFF	TGTGCCAGCAGCCTCGCGGCGGCGAACACCGGGGAGCTGTTTTTT
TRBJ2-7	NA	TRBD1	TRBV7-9	CASSLVTGGSYEQYF	TGTGCCAGCAGCTTAGTGACAGGGGGCTCCTACGAGCAGTACTTC
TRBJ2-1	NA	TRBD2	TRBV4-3	CASSQEILAGSYNEQFF	TGCGCCAGCAGCCAAGAAATCTTAGCGGGGTCCTACAATGAGCAGTTCTTC
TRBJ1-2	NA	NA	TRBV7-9	CASSFASGGGYGYTF	TGTGCCAGCAGCTTCGCCTCTGGGGGGGGCTATGGCTACACCTTC